This T cell receptor (beta chain) derives from a study of blood T cell repertoires in COVID-19. As for the study in general: Material from acute and convalescent COVID-19 was sourced from the United States, Italy and Spain.

The assay was immunoSEQ multiplex PCR, and TCRdb's table has in-frame clones only and misses some. The sample yields approximately 100,000 clones, 84% seen once. The trim removed 0 bases at V and 2 bases at J, leaving 2 bases unmatched. Germline-derived CDR1 and CDR2 are KGHSH and LQKENI. The CDR3 has 15 residues. The chain recombines TRBV18 with TRBJ2-7, with 9 bases fitting TRBD2. This TCR derives from a human donor in a cohort sampled during active COVID-19. Sequenced: peripheral blood. The CDR3 nucleotides read TGTGCCAGCTCACCACCCTCTAGCGGGACCTACGAGCAGTACTTC. It encodes CASSPPSSGTYEQYF.